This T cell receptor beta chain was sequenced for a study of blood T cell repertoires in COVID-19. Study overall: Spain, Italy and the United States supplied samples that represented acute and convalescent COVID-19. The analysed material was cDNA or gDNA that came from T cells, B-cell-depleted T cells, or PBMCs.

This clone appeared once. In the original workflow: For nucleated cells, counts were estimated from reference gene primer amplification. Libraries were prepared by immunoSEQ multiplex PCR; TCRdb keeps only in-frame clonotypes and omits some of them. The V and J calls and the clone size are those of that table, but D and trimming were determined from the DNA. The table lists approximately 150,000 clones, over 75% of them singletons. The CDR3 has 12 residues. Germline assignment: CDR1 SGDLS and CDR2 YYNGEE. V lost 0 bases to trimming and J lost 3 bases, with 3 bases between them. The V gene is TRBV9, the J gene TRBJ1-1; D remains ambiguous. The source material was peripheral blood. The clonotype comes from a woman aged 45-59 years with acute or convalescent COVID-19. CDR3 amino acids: CASSVADTEAFF. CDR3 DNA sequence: TGTGCCAGCAGCGTAGCGGACACTGAAGCTTTCTTT.